The clone carrying this T cell receptor beta chain appeared once. The antigen remains unidentified. The treatment was: around 19 received Ad26.COV2.S at low or high dose, single or two shots; roughly five received placebo; per-sample allocation not given. The samples date from day 63 after the first vaccine or placebo injection. TCRdb's copy holds only in-frame clones and misses some; the assay was immunoSEQ multiplex PCR. The sample lists over 350,000 clones, approximately 91% occurring once. This entry comes from a study of Ad26.COV2.S vaccination and SARS-CoV-2 variants. Study-level points and caveats: Post-vaccination spike-specific CD8+ and CD4+ T cell responses reportedly had substantial breadth.

The CDR3 extends over 17 amino acids. V lost 6 bases, J lost 2 bases, and 11 bases stayed unmatched. The germline gives CDR1 MNHNY, CDR2 SVGAGI (reference sequence). The specimen comprised peripheral blood, sampled in a trial of Ad26.COV2.S vaccine versus placebo. The receptor was isolated from a person aged 18 to 65 who received the Ad26.COV2.S COVID-19 vaccine or a placebo. The genes are TRBV6-6 and TRBJ2-7; 12 bases are a match to TRBD2. The CDR3 DNA is TGTGCCAGCAGCCGATTCCCCCCTAGCGGGGGGGCCTACGAGCAGTACTTC. This codes for CASSRFPPSGGAYEQYF.